Each of the 13 T cell receptor beta chains below was sequenced from the same sample in a study of spatial heterogeneity in lung cancer. TCRdb itself ran the 5' RACE reads through MiXCR, one entry per CDR3 protein. The sample comprises 10,000 to 15,000 distinct CDR3 sequences, around 4.2% of which are singletons, and 45% rests with the top ten. Time point noted: sample taken at primary tumor resection. Frozen PBMC, nontumor lung or tumor provided whole RNA, which was sequenced unsorted. This material consisted of PBMCs, taken at surgery. The receptors shown here come from a male donor with early-stage non-small cell lung cancer.

This clonotype was seen at least ten times. Being off target in a library aimed at alpha chains, this beta chain has a size of little meaning. The chain carries TRBV7-8 and TRBJ1-2; no definite D call. Per the germline V gene, CDR1 is SGHVS and CDR2 is FQNEAQ. V was clipped by 2 bases and J by 0 bases, with 4 bases between them. The CDR3 sequence is 13 residues long. This CDR3 is CASSLSANYGYTF. In DNA, the CDR3 is TGTGCCAGCAGCTTAAGCGCTAACTATGGCTACACCTTC. Full variable domain (missing parts from reference TRBV7-8 and TRBJ1-2): GAGVSQSPRYKVAKRGQDVALRCDPISGHVSLFWYQQALGQGPEFLTYFQNEAQLDKSGLPSDRFFAERPEGSVSTLKIQRTQQEDSAVYLCASSLSANYGYTFGSGTRLTVV.

This clonotype showed up many times. Little can be read into the size of this beta chain, an off-target read in a library designed for alpha chains. V usage is TRBV2 and J usage is TRBJ2-7; the match to TRBD1 covers 10 bases. CDR3 size: 13 residues. Per germline, CDR1 SNHLY and CDR2 FYNNEI. V lost 6 bases to trimming and J lost 7 bases; unmatched junction nucleotides: 6. The CDR3 spells CASRDRGLVEQYF. As DNA, the CDR3 is TGTGCCAGCAGGGACAGGGGGTTGGTAGAGCAGTACTTC. The complete variable domain, with remaining parts taken from reference TRBV2 and TRBJ2-7, reads EPEVTQTPSHQVTQMGQEVILRCVPISNHLYFYWYRQILGQKVEFLVSFYNNEISEKSEIFDDQFSVERPDGSNFTLKIRSTKLEDSAMYFCASRDRGLVEQYFGPGTRLTVT.

This clonotype showed up many times. This beta chain is an off-target read within a library intended for alpha chains, so its frequency means little. The CDR3 DNA is TGCAGCGCCGAGCGGAACCAAGAGACCCAGTACTTC. Its protein product is CSAERNQETQYF. The chain uses TRBV29-1 and TRBJ2-5; maybe TRBD2 (5 bases). V dropped 7 bases and J dropped 0 bases, with 9 bases sitting between them. This CDR3 has 12 amino acids. Looked up from germline, CDR1 is SQVTM and CDR2 is ANQGSEA.

This clonotype was counted many times. For a library built for alpha chains, this beta chain is a stray read; little rests on its size. This chain joins TRBV7-9 and TRBJ2-2, with D tentatively TRBD1 (6 bases). Trimming left V 3 bases short and J 4 bases short, with 18 bases between. The CDR3 runs to 17 residues. CDR1 is SEHNR and CDR2 is FQNEAQ in the germline V gene (reference sequence). Here the CDR3 reads CASSFPGFADSTGELFF. The CDR3 nucleotides are TGTGCCAGCAGCTTTCCAGGCTTCGCGGACAGCACCGGGGAGCTGTTTTTT.

This clonotype came up many times. This beta chain slipped into a library made for alpha chains as a stray read, so its size is not meaningful. The CDR3 DNA is TGTGCCAGCGGGGCGGGGGAGACCCAGTACTTC. It translates to CASGAGETQYF. V gene TRBV2 combines with J gene TRBJ2-5, with D perhaps TRBD2 (6 bases). V shed 8 bases and J shed 5 bases, with 9 bases lying between them. Germline assignment: CDR1 SNHLY and CDR2 FYNNEI. The CDR3 runs to 11 residues.

As concerns this clonotype: Compared with germline, one end of the junction differs, possibly owing to a read error. Little can be read into the size of this beta chain, an off-target read in a library designed for alpha chains. The chain has TRBV24-1 and TRBJ2-5; no reliable D call. The CDR3 runs to 15 residues. CDR1 is KGHDR and CDR2 is SFDVKD in the germline V gene. The CDR3 protein is CATSDPSQEAETQYF. The CDR3, as DNA: TGTGCCACCAGTGATCCCTCCCAGGAAGCAGAGACCCAGTACTTT.

This clonotype was recorded many times. Being off target in a library aimed at alpha chains, this beta chain has a size of little meaning. This chain connects TRBV24-1 to TRBJ2-3, with 10 bases identical to TRBD1. This CDR3 has 16 residues. Germline CDR1 KGHDR, CDR2 SFDVKD. Trimming at V came to 3 bases and at J to 1 base, leaving 3 bases not matched to a gene. The CDR3 region has the DNA TGTGCCACCAGTGATCCTGGGACAGGGGGCACAGATACGCAGTATTTT. It translates to CATSDPGTGGTDTQYF.

This clonotype has ten or more counts. This beta chain lies outside the target of a library built for alpha chains; its clone size means little. The chain carries TRBV3-1 and TRBJ1-1; D unresolved. Looked up from germline, CDR1 is LGHDT and CDR2 is YNNKEL (reference sequence). The CDR3 contains 16 residues. Trimming took off 1 base at V and 5 bases at J, with 17 bases between the two ends. The CDR3 bases are TGTGCCAGCAGCCAAGCAGTCGGGCTGGGGAGGACTGAAGCTTTCTTT. This encodes CASSQAVGLGRTEAFF.

This clonotype was counted ten times or more. Little can be read into the size of this beta chain, an off-target read in a library designed for alpha chains. The DNA of the CDR3 is TGTGCCAGCAGCTGGGGCCTCGGTAGCAGCCCCTACGAGCAGTACTTC. Translating it yields CASSWGLGSSPYEQYF. The rearrangement joins TRBV7-9 to TRBJ2-7; tentatively, D is TRBD1 (5 bases). Per germline, CDR1 SEHNR and CDR2 FQNEAQ (reference sequence). V was clipped by 4 bases and J by 2 bases, with 18 bases between them. The CDR3 contains 16 residues.

The table lists this clonotype with many counts. Since it is a stray read in a library aimed at alpha chains, this beta chain has a size that is not meaningful. The rearrangement links TRBV6-2 or TRBV6-3 to TRBJ1-5; D gene uncertain. V was pared by 6 bases and J by 4 bases, with 7 bases between. Germline CDR1 and CDR2: MNHEY and SVGEGT. The CDR3 is made up of 12 amino acids. CDR3 in DNA: TGTGCCAGCAGCCCAAGAAATCAGCCCCAGCATTTT. It specifies CASSPRNQPQHF.

In its sample, this clonotype was seen many times. This beta chain slipped into a library made for alpha chains as a stray read, so its size is not meaningful. CDR3 coding DNA: TGTGCCAGCAGCTTTGGAGGCGGGAGGGGATACGAGCAGTACTTC. Protein sequence: CASSFGGGRGYEQYF. The chain recombines TRBV7-3 with TRBJ2-7; 9 bases agree with TRBD2. The V segment lost 3 bases and the J segment 4 bases; nucleotides outside the gene matches: 7. Germline CDR1 SGHTA, CDR2 FQGTGA. There are 15 residues in the CDR3.

About this clonotype itself: This beta chain lies outside the target of a library built for alpha chains; its clone size means little. The chain couples TRBV20-1 to TRBJ2-7; D is ambiguous. Trimming pared 2 bases from V and 6 bases from J, leaving 8 bases between. Germline-derived CDR1 and CDR2 are DFQATT and SNEGSKA (reference sequence). This CDR3 has 11 amino acids. CDR3 amino acids: CSARLTTEQYF. The CDR3 bases are TGCAGTGCTAGACTGACGACCGAGCAGTACTTC.

In this sample, this clonotype turned up many times. This beta chain slipped into a library made for alpha chains as a stray read, so its size is not meaningful. The chain has TRBV7-2 and TRBJ2-7, with D possibly being TRBD1 (6 bases). There are 17 residues in the CDR3. Germline CDR1 is SGHTA and CDR2 is FQGNSA. Trimming took off 5 bases at V and 0 bases at J, with 20 bases between the two ends. CDR3 residues: CASSPYTGTLSSYEQYF. DNA for the CDR3: TGTGCCAGCAGCCCTTACACCGGGACATTGAGCTCCTACGAGCAGTACTTC.